This T cell receptor (beta chain) appears in the sequencing data of a study of patients and donors after allogeneic stem cell transplantation. CDR3 length: 16 amino acids. Germline V lookup: CDR1 MNHEY, CDR2 SVGEGT. V lost 6 bases to trimming and J lost 3 bases; unmatched junction nucleotides: 11. TCRdb re-derived calls from the RT-PCR reads in MiXCR, one entry per CDR3 protein. The sample shows 800,000 to 1,000,000 distinct CDR3 sequences, roughly 17% of them seen only once. The chain couples TRBV6-2 or TRBV6-3 to TRBJ1-5, with 7 bases fitting TRBD1. The TCR comes from a human donor who was either an allogeneic HSCT recipient or a stem cell or donor lymphocyte infusion donor (not recorded which). It is not recorded whose cells these are; they may come from a transplant donor. The sample taken for sequencing was blood, either unsorted or a sorted T cell fraction (not recorded which). The chain's CDR3 is CASSRPRQGVNQPQHF. In nucleotides, the CDR3 is TGTGCCAGCAGCCGTCCTCGACAGGGAGTCAATCAGCCCCAGCATTTT.